This passage covers 9 T cell receptor beta chains from one sample sequenced in a study of OX40 agonist ivuxolimab in advanced cancers. Sequencing used immunoSEQ multiplex PCR; TCRdb keeps in-frame clones, though not all of them. The profile shows about 82,000 clones, 90% of them singletons. The specimen comprised CD4+ or CD8+ T cells sorted from blood, sampled in a trial of the OX40 agonist ivuxolimab. The source of these receptors is an adult with an advanced solid tumor such as melanoma, head and neck, liver or kidney cancer.

The chain's CDR3 is CASSLPGQGNYGYTF. DNA for the CDR3: TGTGCCAGCAGCCTTCCGGGACAGGGGAACTATGGCTACACCTTC. The V gene is TRBV7-9, the J gene TRBJ1-2; 10 bases fit TRBD1. CDR3 length equals 15 residues. Germline CDR1 and CDR2: SEHNR and FQNEAQ (reference sequence). The junction had 5 bases not matched to a gene; V was cut back by 5 bases and J by 2 bases.

The CDR3, as DNA: TGTGCCAGCAGGGTGGGGTGGCAAGCTTTCTTT. Translating it yields CASRVGWQAFF. This chain links TRBV2 with TRBJ1-1; D not resolved. The V gene lost 6 bases and the J gene lost 9 bases, with 11 bases spanning the gap. Germline V CDR1 and CDR2: SNHLY, FYNNEI. The CDR3 totals 11 residues.

This chain links TRBV9 with TRBJ1-1; D remains ambiguous. The germline V and J ends were trimmed by 2 bases and 2 bases, with 10 bases remaining between them. Germline assignment: CDR1 SGDLS and CDR2 YYNGEE. The CDR3 length is 14 residues. As DNA, the CDR3 is TGTGCCAGCAGCGTGAGGACCGCAAACACTGAAGCTTTCTTT. Protein: CASSVRTANTEAFF.

The V gene is TRBV30, the J gene TRBJ1-4, with TRBD1 identical over 9 bases. The CDR3 spans 15 residues. Losses at the gene ends were 3 bases for V and 3 bases for J; bases not matched to a gene: 5. Germline V gene sequence: CDR1 GTSNPN, CDR2 SVGIG (reference sequence). In nucleotides, the CDR3 is TGTGCCTGGAGGTCGACAGGGGGAGCTAATGAAAAACTGTTTTTT. The encoded protein is CAWRSTGGANEKLFF. The full variable domain, its missing parts supplied by reference TRBV30 and TRBJ1-4, is SQTIHQWPATLVQPVGSPLSLECTVEGTSNPNLYWYRQAAGRGLQLLFYSVGIGQISSEVPQNLSASRPQDRQFILSSKKLLLSDSGFYLCAWRSTGGANEKLFFGSGTQLSVL.

This clone was observed a single time. V is TRBV7-2 and J is TRBJ2-1, with 7 bases matching TRBD2. CDR3 length equals 15 residues. Germline lookup yields CDR1 SGHTA and CDR2 FQGNSA. J lost 6 bases, V lost 5 bases, and 10 bases had no gene match. This chain's CDR3 is CASSPGSWTSNEQFF. The CDR3 DNA follows: TGTGCCAGCAGCCCCGGCTCATGGACTAGCAATGAGCAGTTCTTC.

This rearrangement joins TRBV7-8 to TRBJ2-3; 8 bases agree with TRBD2. The V segment lost 6 bases and the J segment 4 bases; nucleotides outside the gene matches: 12. This CDR3 is 16 amino acids long. The V gene's germline CDR1 is SGHVS and CDR2 FQNEAQ. This CDR3 is CASSPRGRGASDTQYF. In nucleotides, the CDR3 is TGTGCCAGCAGTCCCCGGGGGCGGGGGGCATCAGATACGCAGTATTTT. The variable domain in full, with the rest retrieved from reference TRBV7-8 and TRBJ2-3, is GAGVSQSPRYKVAKRGQDVALRCDPISGHVSLFWYQQALGQGPEFLTYFQNEAQLDKSGLPSDRFFAERPEGSVSTLKIQRTQQEDSAVYLCASSPRGRGASDTQYFGPGTRLTVL.

The chain couples TRBV4-1 to TRBJ2-3, with D possibly matching TRBD1 (7 bases). Per germline, CDR1 MGHRA and CDR2 YSYEKL. This CDR3 is built from 18 residues. V lost 0 bases and J lost 6, with 22 bases in between. CDR3 coding DNA: TGCGCCAGCAGCCAAGATCTCGGGGGCAGGGGGGCAAGGGATACGCAGTATTTT. Residues: CASSQDLGGRGARDTQYF.

This clone was detected only a few times. This chain links TRBV6-5 with TRBJ1-2, with D possibly being TRBD1 (5 bases). Trimming left V 6 bases short and J 8 bases short, with 16 bases between. Germline-derived CDR1 and CDR2 are MNHEY and SVGAGI. CDR3 length: 13 amino acids. This CDR3 is CASSRYLGVGYTF. DNA for the CDR3: TGTGCCAGCAGCCGCTATCTGGGGGTCGGCTACACCTTC.

The rearrangement links TRBV5-6 to TRBJ1-6, with D perhaps matching TRBD1 (6 bases). The length of the CDR3 is 16 residues. V was clipped by 3 bases and J by 4 bases, with 14 bases between them. Germline assignment: CDR1 SGHDT and CDR2 YYEEEE. CDR3 coding DNA: TGTGCCAGCAGCTGGGGGCAGGGCGAGTATAATTCACCCCTCCACTTT. It specifies CASSWGQGEYNSPLHF.